The T cell receptor beta chain described here comes from a study of technical replicates of blood from several donors. The repertoire was sequenced with immunoSEQ multiplex PCR; TCRdb's copy has only in-frame clones and lacks some. This table has about 81,000 clones, more than 80% appearing once. The CDR3 sequence is 16 residues long. V shed 3 bases and J 1 base; nucleotides not matched to a gene: 5. Per germline, CDR1 LGHNA and CDR2 YSLEER. Material for sequencing was PBMCs. This sequence originates from a human donor in good health. Some clones in this sample may be carry-over from other donors' samples. This chain links TRBV4-3 with TRBJ2-7, with 11 bases that match TRBD2. The DNA for the CDR3 is TGCGCCAGCAGCCAGGGGGGACTAGCGGATTCCTACGAGCAGTACTTC. Protein sequence: CASSQGGLADSYEQYF.